This T cell receptor (beta chain) was identified in a study of blood T cell repertoires in COVID-19. At the level of the study: Sample material is recorded as cDNA or gDNA derived from T cells, B-cell-depleted T cells, or PBMCs.

The V gene lost 5 bases and the J gene lost 4 bases, with 18 bases spanning the gap. Germline assignment: CDR1 SGHNT and CDR2 YYREEE (reference sequence). The CDR3 runs to 15 residues. Clones were read by immunoSEQ multiplex PCR, and TCRdb kept only the in-frame ones, dropping some. The sample lists 150,000 to 250,000 clones; about 80% were seen once. J is TRBJ1-2 and V is TRBV5-4; tentatively, D is TRBD1 (6 bases). The origin of this receptor is a human donor with acute or convalescent COVID-19. The donor label of this sample is uncertain. The sample consisted of peripheral blood. The CDR3 DNA is TGTGCCAGCAGTCTGCCCCAGGGGATAGGCTATGGCTACACCTTC. This encodes CASSLPQGIGYGYTF.